This passage covers 21 T cell receptor beta chains from one sample sequenced in a study of cytomegalovirus exposure and HLA in healthy donors. Vbeta (60) and Jbeta (13) primers were used in the PCR. Sequencing was performed with immunoSEQ multiplex PCR; in TCRdb, only in-frame clones are kept and a portion is missing. The sample has about 160,000 clones; approximately 79% are singletons. The sequenced sample consisted of PBMCs. Receptors were obtained from a man aged 40-50 years in good health and CMV-seropositive.

This chain joins TRBV7-2 and TRBJ2-7; 8 nucleotides align to TRBD1. V lost 4 bases and J lost 5; bases outside the gene matches: 7. Germline V lookup: CDR1 SGHTA, CDR2 FQGNSA. This CDR3 is built from 14 residues. The CDR3 DNA sequence: TGTGCCAGCAGCTCCACAGGGGGGACGGACGAGCAGTACTTC. Protein sequence: CASSSTGGTDEQYF.

J is TRBJ1-6 and V is TRBV9; TRBD1 matches at 9 bases. CDR3 length: 15 amino acids. Germline assignment: CDR1 SGDLS and CDR2 YYNGEE. J lost 9 bases, V lost 0 bases, and 4 bases had no gene match. As DNA, the CDR3 is TGTGCCAGCAGCGTAGAAGACAGGGGGAGTTCACCCCTCCACTTT. Translated, it gives CASSVEDRGSSPLHF.

This chain connects TRBV13 to TRBJ2-2; unclear D gene. The CDR3 runs to 12 residues. V was trimmed by 5 bases and J by 7 bases, leaving 8 bases between them. Germline-derived CDR1 and CDR2 are PRHDT and FYEKMQ (reference sequence). The DNA for the CDR3 is TGTGCCAGCAGCATTCAGGTCGGGGAGCTGTTTTTT. Protein: CASSIQVGELFF.

This clone has more than one count but fewer than ten. The chain couples TRBV14 to TRBJ1-1; D remains ambiguous. The length of the CDR3 is 12 residues. In germline, CDR1 is SGHDN, CDR2 FVKESK. V was trimmed by 4 bases and J by 8 bases, leaving 11 bases between them. The CDR3 DNA reads as TGTGCCAGCAGCCCGCACCCGAGGGAAGCTTTCTTT. It codes for CASSPHPREAFF.

The genes are TRBV7-9 and TRBJ2-7; D is possibly TRBD1 (6 bases). V shed 5 bases and J shed 3 bases, with 20 bases lying between them. The CDR3 extends over 16 amino acids. Germline values: CDR1 SEHNR, CDR2 FQNEAQ (reference sequence). The CDR3 sequence: CASSPVAGTKNYEQYF. CDR3 sequence (DNA): TGTGCCAGCAGCCCAGTGGCTGGGACAAAAAACTACGAGCAGTACTTC. The full variable domain, rest sourced from reference TRBV7-9 and TRBJ2-7, is DTGVSQNPRHKITKRGQNVTFRCDPISEHNRLYWYRQTLGQGPEFLTYFQNEAQLEKSRLLSDRFSAERPKGSFSTLEIQRTEQGDSAMYLCASSPVAGTKNYEQYFGPGTRLTVT.

This chain uses TRBV7-3 with TRBJ1-6; the match to TRBD1 covers 9 bases. CDR3 length: 15 amino acids. V was clipped by 3 bases and J by 10 bases; unmatched bases: 7. Germline loops: CDR1 SGHTA, CDR2 FQGTGA. The CDR3 bases are TGTGCCAGCAGCTTCCCGGGACAGGGTCGATCACCCCTCCACTTT. This gives the protein CASSFPGQGRSPLHF.

The chain employs TRBV10-3 and TRBJ2-5, with 7 bases lining up with TRBD1. V lost 2 bases, J lost 3 bases, and 3 bases stayed unmatched. From germline, CDR1 is ENHRY and CDR2 SYGVKD. CDR3 size: 14 residues. Written as DNA, the CDR3 is TGTGCCATCAGTGAGGGGCAGGGGGAAGAGACCCAGTACTTC. This translates into CAISEGQGEETQYF.

A word on this clone: The same CDR3 arises from other DNA sequences in this sample as well. V gene TRBV29-1 combines with J gene TRBJ1-1; D possibly corresponds to TRBD1 (5 bases). The germline gives CDR1 SQVTM, CDR2 ANQGSEA. Trimming removed 3 bases from V and 0 bases from J, with 11 bases in between. There are 14 residues in the CDR3. The CDR3 here is CSVDPQGMNTEAFF. CDR3 nucleotides: TGCAGCGTTGACCCCCAGGGCATGAACACTGAAGCTTTCTTT.

This clone appeared a few times. V usage is TRBV4-3 and J usage is TRBJ2-3; D is perhaps TRBD1 (5 bases). Germline assignment: CDR1 LGHNA and CDR2 YSLEER. The CDR3 is 14 residues long. V gave up 1 base and J gave up 2 bases, with 7 bases separating them. Written as DNA, the CDR3 is TGCGCCAGCAGCCAAGGGGGCCCCACAGATACGCAGTATTTT. Its protein product is CASSQGGPTDTQYF.

The genes are TRBV30 and TRBJ2-2; 10 bases fit TRBD1. The V and J ends lost 2 bases and 7 bases, in that order; junction bases with no gene match: 7. Germline loops: CDR1 GTSNPN, CDR2 SVGIG (reference sequence). The CDR3 length is 15 residues. CDR3: CAWSPGTGVGGELFF. The CDR3 region has the DNA TGTGCCTGGAGTCCCGGGACAGGGGTCGGCGGGGAGCTGTTTTTT.

The chain couples TRBV4-2 to TRBJ2-5, with 7 bases matching TRBD1. Germline CDR1 and CDR2: LGHNA and YNFKEQ. The CDR3 is made up of 15 amino acids. V lost 4 bases, J lost 5 bases, and 10 bases stayed unmatched. The CDR3 spells CASSRRDRDPETQYF. DNA for the CDR3: TGTGCCAGCAGCCGCCGGGACAGAGACCCTGAGACCCAGTACTTC.

This chain connects TRBV5-1 to TRBJ2-5, with 13 bases fitting TRBD2. Germline V lookup: CDR1 SGHRS, CDR2 YFSETQ. CDR3 length equals 16 residues. With 0 bases clipped from V and 3 bases from J, the junction kept 2 bases outside the gene matches. The DNA of the CDR3 is TGCGCCAGCAGCTTGGCCACTAGCGGGGGGGAAGAGACCCAGTACTTC. It yields the protein CASSLATSGGEETQYF.

The V call is TRBV4-2, the J call TRBJ1-1; D is unresolved. The CDR3 runs to 15 residues. From germline, CDR1 is LGHNA and CDR2 YNFKEQ. V lost 0 bases and J lost 1, with 9 bases in between. The CDR3 DNA is TGTGCCAGCAGCCAAGAGTGGGGAGAGAACACTGAAGCTTTCTTT. Protein sequence: CASSQEWGENTEAFF.

J is TRBJ1-2 and V is TRBV18; 7 nucleotides align to TRBD1. This CDR3 contains 13 residues. The ends lost 1 base at V and 6 bases at J; junction bases unmatched: 2. Germline CDR1 KGHSH, CDR2 LQKENI. For the CDR3, the DNA is TGTGCCAGCTCACCACGGCAGGGGGATGGCTACACCTTC. It codes for CASSPRQGDGYTF.

The chain combines TRBV4-3 with TRBJ2-7; D perhaps matches TRBD1 (7 bases). The CDR3 length is 15 residues. The V and J ends lost 1 base and 4 bases respectively, with 14 bases between them. CDR1 is LGHNA and CDR2 is YSLEER in the germline V gene. Here the CDR3 DNA reads TGCGCCAGCAGCCAAGTACGACAGGGAGGATACGAGCAGTACTTC. It is translated as CASSQVRQGGYEQYF.

For this clone: Germline and junction disagree at one end, which may indicate a read error. V is TRBV7-9 and J is TRBJ1-1; 7 bases match TRBD1. Germline loops: CDR1 SEHNR, CDR2 FQNEAQ (reference sequence). This CDR3 is built from 12 residues. CDR3 sequence reads: CSSSSDRAEAFF. CDR3 DNA sequence: TGTTCCAGCAGCTCTGACAGGGCTGAAGCTTTCTTT.

The chain employs TRBV14 and TRBJ2-1; 9 bases are shared with TRBD2. Germline values: CDR1 SGHDN, CDR2 FVKESK. The V and J ends lost 1 base and 8 bases, in that order; junction bases with no gene match: 6. CDR3 size: 15 residues. This CDR3 is CASSQASGARYEQFF. For the CDR3, the DNA is TGTGCCAGCAGCCAAGCTAGCGGGGCTCGGTATGAGCAGTTCTTC.

This clone was seen a handful of times. This chain uses TRBV6-6 with TRBJ2-1; D is unresolved. Germline CDR1 is MNHNY and CDR2 is SVGAGI (reference sequence). The CDR3 spans 13 residues. V lost 4 bases and J 6 bases, leaving 10 bases between the germline ends. The CDR3 sequence is CASSSVSLNEQFF. Here the CDR3 DNA reads TGTGCCAGCAGTTCCGTCTCCCTCAATGAGCAGTTCTTC.

The rearrangement links TRBV6-5 to TRBJ1-5, with D unclear. The CDR3 loop spans 13 amino acids. The germline CDR1 and CDR2 sequences are MNHEY and SVGAGI. Trimming stripped 6 bases from V and 9 bases from J, with 15 bases between. CDR3 sequence (DNA): TGTGCCAGCAGGGGAGCGGCCGAGGGGCCCCAGCATTTT. It is translated as CASRGAAEGPQHF.

The chain employs TRBV5-1 and TRBJ1-4; a weak D match, TRBD1 (5 bases). Trimming removed 7 bases from V and 8 bases from J, with 12 bases in between. The CDR3 loop spans 12 amino acids. Germline V lookup: CDR1 SGHRS, CDR2 YFSETQ. The CDR3 loop reads CASSDGGEKLFF. In nucleotides, the CDR3 is TGCGCCAGCTCCGACGGGGGGGAAAAACTGTTTTTT.

This chain connects TRBV5-6 to TRBJ2-2; D call uncertain. The CDR3 consists of 16 residues. Germline V CDR1 and CDR2: SGHDT, YYEEEE. V lost 0 bases and J lost 1, with 10 bases in between. The CDR3 loop is CASSLAREENTGELFF. CDR3 DNA: TGTGCCAGCAGCTTGGCTCGCGAGGAGAACACCGGGGAGCTGTTTTTT.